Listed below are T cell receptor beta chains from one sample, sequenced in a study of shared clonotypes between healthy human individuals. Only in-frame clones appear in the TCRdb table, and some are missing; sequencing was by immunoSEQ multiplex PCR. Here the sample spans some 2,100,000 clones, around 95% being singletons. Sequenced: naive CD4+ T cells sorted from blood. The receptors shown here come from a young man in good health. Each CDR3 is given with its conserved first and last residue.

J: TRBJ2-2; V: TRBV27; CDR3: CASSWRLRKVGELFF
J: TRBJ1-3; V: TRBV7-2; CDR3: CASSLQGRTGNTIYF
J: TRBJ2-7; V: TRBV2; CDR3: CASSEDRADQYF
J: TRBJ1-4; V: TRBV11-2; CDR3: CASSLADRIGEKLFF
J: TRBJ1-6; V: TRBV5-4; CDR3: CASSSGSGDSPLHF
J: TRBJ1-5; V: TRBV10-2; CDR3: CASSEGAGGNQPQHF
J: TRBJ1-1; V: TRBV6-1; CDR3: CASSIKGTTEAFF
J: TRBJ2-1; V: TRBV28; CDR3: CASTSGGEQFF
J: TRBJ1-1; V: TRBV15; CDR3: CATSRGDGTGRRTEAFF
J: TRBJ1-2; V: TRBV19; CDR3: CASGQGIGGYTF
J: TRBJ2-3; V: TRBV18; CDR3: CASSPSTPSSTDTQYF